These 5 T cell receptor beta chains originate from one sample sequenced in a study of CXCR3-negative and CXCR3-positive naive CD8 T cells. These receptors' targets are unknown. Via 5' RACE with UMI labels, TRB cDNA libraries were prepared. Reprocessing the 5' RACE reads, TCRdb reports a single entry for every CDR3 protein and omits DNA. The repertoire table contains over 95,000 distinct CDR3 sequences. Whole-study findings and limits: More hydrophobic TRB CDR3s were found in CXCR3-positive naive cells than in CXCR3-negative naive cells.

Sequenced input: naive CXCR3+ CD8+ T cells from blood. Specified subset: CD45RO-CCR7+CD27+CD95- naive CD8+ T cells expressing CXCR3 (TNR3+). The receptors shown here come from a human donor in good health. Some clones in this sample may be carry-over from other donors' samples.

The chain recombines TRBV20-1 with TRBJ1-2; as DNA is missing, the TRBD1 call by TCRdb cannot be tested. This CDR3 has 17 residues. Germline V gene data show CDR1 as DFQATT and CDR2 as SNEGSKA (reference sequence). The CDR3 reads CSARDHVGQATNYGYTF.

The V gene is TRBV12-3 or TRBV12-4, the J gene TRBJ1-1. This CDR3 region has 12 residues. The chain's CDR3 is CASSSQTFEAFF.

The chain couples TRBV20-1 to TRBJ2-7; without DNA, the TCRdb call of TRBD2 cannot be checked. CDR3 length: 13 residues. Germline V gene data show CDR1 as DFQATT and CDR2 as SNEGSKA (reference sequence). The CDR3 is CSARPSGDYEQYF.

The CDR3 loop reads CASSYSVSGGETQYF. The chain is built from TRBV6-5 and TRBJ2-5; TCRdb reports TRBD1, a call that lacks DNA to check it against. Germline CDR1 and CDR2: MNHEY and SVGAGI. The CDR3 runs 15 residues.

The V and J genes are TRBV4-1 and TRBJ1-4. The CDR3 runs 14 residues. Germline V gene lookup returns CDR1 MGHRA and CDR2 YSYEKL. CDR3 region: CASSQVRGGGKLFF.